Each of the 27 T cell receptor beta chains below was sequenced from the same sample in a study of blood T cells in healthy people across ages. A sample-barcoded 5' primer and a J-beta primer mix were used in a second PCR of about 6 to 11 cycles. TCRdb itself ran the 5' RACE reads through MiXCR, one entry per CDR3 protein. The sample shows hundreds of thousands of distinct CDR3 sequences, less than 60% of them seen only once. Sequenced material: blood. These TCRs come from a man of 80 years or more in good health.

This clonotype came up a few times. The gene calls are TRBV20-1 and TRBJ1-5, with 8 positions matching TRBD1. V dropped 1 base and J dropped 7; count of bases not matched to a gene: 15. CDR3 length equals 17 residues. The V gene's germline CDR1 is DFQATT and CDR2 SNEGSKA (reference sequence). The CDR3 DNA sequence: TGCAGTGCTAGAGTTGTCGGACAGGGAGGGATTGAACAGCCCCAGCATTTT. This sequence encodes CSARVVGQGGIEQPQHF.

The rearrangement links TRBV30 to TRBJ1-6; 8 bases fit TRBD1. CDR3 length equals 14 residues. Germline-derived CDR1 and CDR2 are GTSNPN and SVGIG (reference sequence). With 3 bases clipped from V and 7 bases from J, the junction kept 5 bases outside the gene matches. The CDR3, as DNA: TGTGCCTGGAGCGCGGGACAGGCAAATTCACCCCTCCACTTT. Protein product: CAWSAGQANSPLHF.

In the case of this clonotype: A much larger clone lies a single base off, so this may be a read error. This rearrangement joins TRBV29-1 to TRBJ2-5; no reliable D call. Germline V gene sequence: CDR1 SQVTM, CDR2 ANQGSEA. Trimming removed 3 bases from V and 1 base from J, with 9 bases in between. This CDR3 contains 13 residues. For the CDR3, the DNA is TGCAGCGTTGATATGGGCTTCCAAGAGACCCAGTACTTC. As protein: CSVDMGFQETQYF.

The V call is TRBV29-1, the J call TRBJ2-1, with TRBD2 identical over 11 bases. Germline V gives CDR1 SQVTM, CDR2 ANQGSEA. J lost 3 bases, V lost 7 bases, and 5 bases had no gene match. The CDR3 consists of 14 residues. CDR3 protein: CSGIGTSGYNEQFF. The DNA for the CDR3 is TGCAGCGGGATTGGGACTAGCGGCTACAATGAGCAGTTCTTC.

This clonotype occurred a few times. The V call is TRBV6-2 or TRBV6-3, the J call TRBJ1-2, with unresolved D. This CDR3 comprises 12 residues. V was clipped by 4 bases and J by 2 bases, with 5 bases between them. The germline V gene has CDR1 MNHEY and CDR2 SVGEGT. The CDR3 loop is CASSWENYGYTF. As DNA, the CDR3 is TGTGCCAGCAGTTGGGAAAACTATGGCTACACCTTC.

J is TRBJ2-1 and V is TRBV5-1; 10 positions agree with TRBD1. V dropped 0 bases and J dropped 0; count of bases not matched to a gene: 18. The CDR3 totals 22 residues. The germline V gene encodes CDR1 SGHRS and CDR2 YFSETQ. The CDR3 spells CASSLEGSDRGRLAGSYNEQFF. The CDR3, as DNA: TGCGCCAGCAGCTTGGAAGGGTCTGACAGGGGGCGTCTAGCGGGCTCCTACAATGAGCAGTTCTTC.

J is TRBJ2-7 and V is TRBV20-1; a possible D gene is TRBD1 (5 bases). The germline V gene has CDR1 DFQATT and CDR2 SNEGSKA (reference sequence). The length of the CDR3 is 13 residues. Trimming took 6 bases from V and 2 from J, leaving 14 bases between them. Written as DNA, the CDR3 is TGCAGTGCCCTAGGGCAGGGCGCCTACGAGCAGTACTTC. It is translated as CSALGQGAYEQYF.

The CDR3 nucleotides read TGCAGTGCTACGAGCGGGAGGGCCGGGGCGGAGGCCCAGTACTTC. Translation gives CSATSGRAGAEAQYF. V gene TRBV20-1 combines with J gene TRBJ2-7; 10 nucleotides align to TRBD2. Germline V lookup: CDR1 DFQATT, CDR2 SNEGSKA (reference sequence). CDR3 length equals 15 residues. The J segment lost 10 bases and the V segment lost 4 bases, leaving 16 bases of the junction unmatched.

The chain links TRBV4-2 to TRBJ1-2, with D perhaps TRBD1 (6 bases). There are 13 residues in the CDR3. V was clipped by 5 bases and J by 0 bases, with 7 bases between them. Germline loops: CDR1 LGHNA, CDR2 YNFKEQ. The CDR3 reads CASSGQSNYGYTF. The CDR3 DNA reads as TGTGCCAGCAGCGGACAGTCTAACTATGGCTACACCTTC.

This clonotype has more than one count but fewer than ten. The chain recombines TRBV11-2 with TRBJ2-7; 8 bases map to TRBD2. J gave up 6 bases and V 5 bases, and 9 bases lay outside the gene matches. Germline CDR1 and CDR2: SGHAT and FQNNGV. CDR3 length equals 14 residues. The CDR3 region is CASSPGLVGSEQYF. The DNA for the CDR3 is TGTGCCAGCAGCCCGGGACTAGTAGGTTCCGAGCAGTACTTC.

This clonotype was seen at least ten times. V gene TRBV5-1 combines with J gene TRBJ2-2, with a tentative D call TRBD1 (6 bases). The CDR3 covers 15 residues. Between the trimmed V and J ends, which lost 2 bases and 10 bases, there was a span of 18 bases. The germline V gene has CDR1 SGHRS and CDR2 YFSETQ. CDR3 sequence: CASSLQGGVLAELFF. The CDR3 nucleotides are TGCGCCAGCAGCTTACAGGGTGGGGTGTTGGCGGAGCTGTTTTTT.

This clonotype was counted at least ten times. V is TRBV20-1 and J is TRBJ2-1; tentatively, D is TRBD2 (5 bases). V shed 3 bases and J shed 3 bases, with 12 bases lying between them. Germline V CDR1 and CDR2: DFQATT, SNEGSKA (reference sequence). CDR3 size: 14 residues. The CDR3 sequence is CSARGRGNYNEQFF. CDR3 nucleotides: TGCAGTGCTAGGGGTCGAGGGAACTACAATGAGCAGTTCTTC.

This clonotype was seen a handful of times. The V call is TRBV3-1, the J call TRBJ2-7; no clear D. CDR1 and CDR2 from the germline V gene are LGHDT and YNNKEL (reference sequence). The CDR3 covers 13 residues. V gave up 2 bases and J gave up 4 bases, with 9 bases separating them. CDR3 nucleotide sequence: TGTGCCAGCAGCCAATTTTCTAGATACGAGCAGTACTTC. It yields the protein CASSQFSRYEQYF.

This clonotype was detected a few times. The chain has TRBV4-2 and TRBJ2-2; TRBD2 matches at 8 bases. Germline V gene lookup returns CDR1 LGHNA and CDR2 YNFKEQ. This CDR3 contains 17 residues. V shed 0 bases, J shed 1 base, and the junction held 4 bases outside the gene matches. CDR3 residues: CASSQEVLAVNTGELFF. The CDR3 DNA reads TGTGCCAGCAGCCAAGAGGTACTAGCGGTGAACACCGGGGAGCTGTTTTTT.

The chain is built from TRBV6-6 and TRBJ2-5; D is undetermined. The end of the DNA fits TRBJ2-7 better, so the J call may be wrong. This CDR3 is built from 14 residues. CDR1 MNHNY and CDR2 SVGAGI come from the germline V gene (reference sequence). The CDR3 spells CASSYHRAVYEQYF. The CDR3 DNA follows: TGTGCCAGCAGTTACCATCGGGCAGTCTACGAGCAGTACTTC.

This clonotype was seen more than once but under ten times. The CDR3 DNA reads as TGTGCCAGCAGCTTTGGGACAGACCTTCGCGAGCAGTACTTC. Translated, it gives CASSFGTDLREQYF. The chain carries TRBV5-5 and TRBJ2-5, with 7 bases identical to TRBD1. TRBJ2-7 explains the end of the DNA better; the J call may be wrong. The CDR3 loop spans 14 amino acids. Germline CDR1 reads SGHKS; CDR2 reads YYEKEE (reference sequence).

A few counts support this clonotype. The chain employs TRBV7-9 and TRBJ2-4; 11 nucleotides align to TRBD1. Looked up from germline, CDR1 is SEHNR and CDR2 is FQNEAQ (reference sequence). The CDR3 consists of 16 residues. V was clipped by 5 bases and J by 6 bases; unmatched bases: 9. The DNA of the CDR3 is TGTGCCAGCAGCCGAGAACTCGGGACAGGGGGAAACATTCAGTACTTC. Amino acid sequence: CASSRELGTGGNIQYF.

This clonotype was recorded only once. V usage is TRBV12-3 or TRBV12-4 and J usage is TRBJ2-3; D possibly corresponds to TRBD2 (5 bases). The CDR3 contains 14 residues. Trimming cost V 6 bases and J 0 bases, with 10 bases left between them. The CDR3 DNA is TGTGCCAGCAGCAAACGGACTAGCACAGATACGCAGTATTTT. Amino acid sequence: CASSKRTSTDTQYF.

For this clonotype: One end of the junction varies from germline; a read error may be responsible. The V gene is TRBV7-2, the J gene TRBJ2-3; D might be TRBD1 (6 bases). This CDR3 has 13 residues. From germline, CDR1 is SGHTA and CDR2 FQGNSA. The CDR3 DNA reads TGTGCCAGCAGCGAAGGGACAATAGATACGCGGTATTTT. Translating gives CASSEGTIDTRYF.

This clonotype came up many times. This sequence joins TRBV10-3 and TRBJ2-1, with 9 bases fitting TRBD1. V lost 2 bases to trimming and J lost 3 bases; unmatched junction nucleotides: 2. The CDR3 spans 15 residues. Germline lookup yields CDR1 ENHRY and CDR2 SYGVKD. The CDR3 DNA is TGTGCCATCAGTGAGCTGACAGGGGGCTACAATGAGCAGTTCTTC. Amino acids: CAISELTGGYNEQFF.

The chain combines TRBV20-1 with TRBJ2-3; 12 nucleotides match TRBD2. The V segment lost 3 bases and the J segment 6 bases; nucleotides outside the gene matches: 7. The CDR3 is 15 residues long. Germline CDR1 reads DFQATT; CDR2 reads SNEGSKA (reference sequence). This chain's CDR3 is CSARRLAGVPDTQYF. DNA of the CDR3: TGCAGTGCTAGGCGACTAGCGGGAGTCCCGGATACGCAGTATTTT.

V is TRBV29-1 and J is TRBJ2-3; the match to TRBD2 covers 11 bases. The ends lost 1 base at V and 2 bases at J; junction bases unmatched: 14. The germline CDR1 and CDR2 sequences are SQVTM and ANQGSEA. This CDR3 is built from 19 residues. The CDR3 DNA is TGCAGCGTTGAAGTCCGGCTAGCGGGAGGTCGTGGGGCCACAGATACGCAGTATTTT. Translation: CSVEVRLAGGRGATDTQYF.

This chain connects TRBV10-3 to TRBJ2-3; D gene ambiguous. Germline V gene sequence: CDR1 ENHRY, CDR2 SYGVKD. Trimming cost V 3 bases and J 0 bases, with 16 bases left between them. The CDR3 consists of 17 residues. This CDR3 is CAISDPVELSSTDTQYF. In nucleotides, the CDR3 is TGTGCCATCAGTGATCCGGTCGAGCTCAGTAGCACAGATACGCAGTATTTT.

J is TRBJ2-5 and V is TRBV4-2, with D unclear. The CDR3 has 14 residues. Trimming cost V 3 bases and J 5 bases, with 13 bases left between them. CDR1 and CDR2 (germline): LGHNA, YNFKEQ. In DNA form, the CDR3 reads TGTGCCAGCAGCCAGTTTGGCGTGGAGGAGACCCAGTACTTC. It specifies CASSQFGVEETQYF.

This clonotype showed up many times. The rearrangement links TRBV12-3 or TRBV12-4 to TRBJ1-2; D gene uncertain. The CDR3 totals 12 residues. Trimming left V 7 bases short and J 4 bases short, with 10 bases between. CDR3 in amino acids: CASTLPSYGYTF. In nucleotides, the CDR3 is TGTGCCAGCACCCTCCCAAGCTATGGCTACACCTTC.

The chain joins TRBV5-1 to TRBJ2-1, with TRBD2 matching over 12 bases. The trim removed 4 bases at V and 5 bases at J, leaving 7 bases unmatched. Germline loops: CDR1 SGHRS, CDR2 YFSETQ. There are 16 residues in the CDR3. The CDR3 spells CASSPRTSGINNEQFF. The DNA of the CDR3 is TGCGCCAGCAGCCCCAGGACTAGCGGGATCAACAATGAGCAGTTCTTC.

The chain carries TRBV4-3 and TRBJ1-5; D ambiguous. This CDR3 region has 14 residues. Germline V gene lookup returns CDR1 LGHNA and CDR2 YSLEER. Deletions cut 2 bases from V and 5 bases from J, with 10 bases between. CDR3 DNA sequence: TGCGCCAGCAGCCAACGACCTAACGATCAGCCCCAGCATTTT. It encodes CASSQRPNDQPQHF.